This T cell receptor beta chain originates from a study of cytomegalovirus exposure and HLA in healthy donors. About the research overall: Findings of an earlier analysis included roughly 110 million unique TCR beta sequences from 180 million or so T cells.

This CDR3 comprises 18 residues. The V and J ends lost 4 bases and 0 bases respectively, with 22 bases between them. Germline V gene data show CDR1 as MNHEY and CDR2 as SMNVEV (reference sequence). Primers included in the PCR were 60 Vbeta and 13 Jbeta primers. The assay was immunoSEQ multiplex PCR, and TCRdb's table has in-frame clones only and misses some. The table shows about 190,000 clones, with around 77% occurring only once. Note on this clone: The target antigen is unknown.

Study-wide points: Available immune exposure information covered CMV serostatus only. When analyzed later, the rates of TCR association showed variation by HLA locus, with DRB1 the most and HLA-C the fewest. Analyzed later, most CMV-associated TCR beta chains appeared HLA-restricted.

Material: PBMCs. The chain uses TRBV27 and TRBJ2-7; D is possibly TRBD1 (6 bases). The TCR sequence derives from a woman younger than 30 in good health and CMV-seronegative. The CDR3 loop is CASSSQAPGQTSSYEQYF. DNA of the CDR3: TGTGCCAGCAGTTCCCAGGCCCCGGGACAAACCTCCTCCTACGAGCAGTACTTC.